This TCR beta chain stems from a study of T cell repertoires in cytomegalovirus infection. TCRdb fed the reads into MiXCR, producing one record per CDR3 protein. The data show about 680,000 distinct CDR3 sequences, with approximately 25% seen just once and roughly 8% held by the top ten. This CDR3 has 18 residues. V shed 3 bases and J shed 2 bases, with 17 bases lying between them. Comment on this clonotype: The target antigen is unknown.

Overall study findings and caveats: Carriers of CMV and the relevant HLA type were discriminated by public TCR beta frequency. HLA-C-restricted, CMV-specific TCR beta clonotypes were dominant ex vivo.

The chain couples TRBV12-3 or TRBV12-4 to TRBJ2-6, with D perhaps matching TRBD1 (5 bases). Sequencing used CD8+ T cells from PBMCs. The sequence derives from a human donor in good health (CMV status not recorded). Some clones in this sample may be carry-over from other donors' samples. CDR3 DNA: TGTGCCAGCAGTTTTACTCTTCAGGGCCAGGCTGGGGCCAACGTCCTGACTTTC. Its protein product is CASSFTLQGQAGANVLTF.